A selection of T cell receptor beta chains follows, all from one sample in a study of spatial heterogeneity in lung cancer. TCRdb ran MiXCR on the 5' RACE reads and lists one entry per CDR3 protein. The sample includes roughly 7,000 distinct CDR3 sequences, 14% of them seen just once. The sequencing used lung tumor tissue, collected at surgery. The receptor source for this set is a female donor with early-stage non-small cell lung cancer. Both conserved end residues are part of each CDR3. Fields, in order: clone size, D gene, J gene, V gene, CDR3 DNA, CDR3 protein. The D gene is left open where the match is weak. Expanded clones get a size class; other rows say once, few or many, or leave the size out.

clone size: medium-sized
D gene: NA
J gene: TRBJ2-1
V gene: TRBV5-1
CDR3 DNA: TGCGCCAGCAGCCCCTGGGGGGCCGTTAATGAGCAGTTCTTC
CDR3 protein: CASSPWGAVNEQFF

clone size: NA
D gene: TRBD2
J gene: TRBJ2-1
V gene: TRBV18
CDR3 DNA: TGTGCCAGCTCACCAATTCGGCTAGCGGGAAGCAATGAGCAGTTCTTC
CDR3 protein: CASSPIRLAGSNEQFF

clone size: many
D gene: NA
J gene: TRBJ1-1
V gene: TRBV30
CDR3 DNA: TGTGCCTGGAGCCAAAAAGGCACTGAAGCTTTCTTT
CDR3 protein: CAWSQKGTEAFF

clone size: many
D gene: NA
J gene: TRBJ2-3
V gene: TRBV5-1
CDR3 DNA: TGCGCCACACGGGTCCTCGATACGCAGTATTTT
CDR3 protein: CATRVLDTQYF

clone size: once
D gene: NA
J gene: TRBJ2-5
V gene: TRBV25-1
CDR3 DNA: TGTGCCAGCAGGGGGGGCGAGACCCAGTACTTC
CDR3 protein: CASRGGETQYF

clone size: many
D gene: NA
J gene: TRBJ2-7
V gene: TRBV5-4
CDR3 DNA: TGTGCCAGCAGCTTGTCCGGGGAGCAGTACTTC
CDR3 protein: CASSLSGEQYF

clone size: many
D gene: NA
J gene: TRBJ1-2
V gene: TRBV4-3
CDR3 DNA: TGCGCCAGCAGCCTCTGGGGAAGTGGCTACACCTTC
CDR3 protein: CASSLWGSGYTF

clone size: many
D gene: NA
J gene: TRBJ2-2
V gene: TRBV4-1
CDR3 DNA: TGCGCCAGCAGCGGCCGTGAAGGACTTCGGAACACCGGGGAGCTGTTTTTT
CDR3 protein: CASSGREGLRNTGELFF

clone size: NA
D gene: NA
J gene: TRBJ2-6
V gene: TRBV18
CDR3 DNA: TGTGCCAGCTCACCCGGACAACGATACTCTTCTGGGGCCAACGTCCTGACTTTC
CDR3 protein: CASSPGQRYSSGANVLTF

clone size: NA
D gene: TRBD1
J gene: TRBJ2-4
V gene: TRBV28
CDR3 DNA: TGTGCCAGCAGTCAAAGACAGGGGACGGCCAAAAACATTCAGTACTTC
CDR3 protein: CASSQRQGTAKNIQYF

clone size: NA
D gene: NA
J gene: TRBJ2-1
V gene: TRBV4-3
CDR3 DNA: TGCGCCAGCAGCCAAGATTGGGGCTCCTACAATGAGCAGTTCTTC
CDR3 protein: CASSQDWGSYNEQFF

clone size: medium-sized
D gene: NA
J gene: TRBJ1-6
V gene: TRBV5-5
CDR3 DNA: TGTGCCAGCAGTCAGGGGTATAATTCACCCCTCCACTTT
CDR3 protein: CASSQGYNSPLHF

clone size: many
D gene: NA
J gene: TRBJ1-1
V gene: TRBV4-2
CDR3 DNA: TGTGCCAGCAGCCCTCTCCAAAGAAACACTGAAGCTTTCTTT
CDR3 protein: CASSPLQRNTEAFF

clone size: many
D gene: NA
J gene: TRBJ1-3
V gene: TRBV5-1
CDR3 DNA: TGCGCCAGCAGGTCGGCAGCGTCTGGAAACACCATATATTTT
CDR3 protein: CASRSAASGNTIYF

clone size: once
D gene: NA
J gene: TRBJ1-5
V gene: TRBV28
CDR3 DNA: TGTGCCAGCAGCCTAAACAATCAGCCCCAGCATTTT
CDR3 protein: CASSLNNQPQHF

clone size: medium-sized
D gene: TRBD1
J gene: TRBJ2-5
V gene: TRBV11-2
CDR3 DNA: TGTGCCAGCAGATGGGCGGCAGGGGGAGTCCAAGAGACCCAGTACTTC
CDR3 protein: CASRWAAGGVQETQYF

clone size: large
D gene: NA
J gene: TRBJ2-1
V gene: TRBV7-8
CDR3 DNA: TGTGCATCGAGTTCGGGTCTGGGGTTGGGAAGCTCCTACAATGAGCAGTTCTTC
CDR3 protein: CASSSGLGLGSSYNEQFF

clone size: NA
D gene: NA
J gene: TRBJ2-3
V gene: TRBV6-2/TRBV6-3
CDR3 DNA: TGTGCCAGCAGTTACTCGATGGCCGTAGATACGCAGTATTTT
CDR3 protein: CASSYSMAVDTQYF

clone size: many
D gene: NA
J gene: TRBJ1-4
V gene: TRBV7-9
CDR3 DNA: TGTGCCAGCAGCTCCGGTTGGGGATGGGAAAAACTGTTTTTT
CDR3 protein: CASSSGWGWEKLFF

clone size: medium-sized
D gene: NA
J gene: TRBJ2-2
V gene: TRBV7-9
CDR3 DNA: TGTGCCAGCGGGGTCCCGAACACCGGGGAGCTGTTTTTT
CDR3 protein: CASGVPNTGELFF

clone size: medium-sized
D gene: NA
J gene: TRBJ1-5
V gene: TRBV28
CDR3 DNA: TGTGCCAGCAGTTTAGGATTGGGGTCTTTCTCCAATCAGCCCCAGCATTTT
CDR3 protein: CASSLGLGSFSNQPQHF

clone size: once
D gene: TRBD2
J gene: TRBJ2-1
V gene: TRBV24-1
CDR3 DNA: TGTGCCACCAGGGGAGCGGGAGGGAATGAGCAGTTCTTC
CDR3 protein: CATRGAGGNEQFF

clone size: NA
D gene: TRBD1
J gene: TRBJ1-3
V gene: TRBV28
CDR3 DNA: TGTGCCAGCAAGTCCGGGACAGGGAAAGGAAACACCATATATTTT
CDR3 protein: CASKSGTGKGNTIYF